This T cell receptor beta chain was observed in a study of CD8 T cells in ankylosing spondylitis. TCRdb re-derived calls from the 5' RACE reads in MiXCR, one entry per CDR3 protein. The repertoire holds roughly 180,000 distinct CDR3 sequences, with roughly 13% as singletons. There are many counts of this clonotype. At one of its ends the junction is not consistent with the germline gene, which may arise from a read error. Looked up from germline, CDR1 is SSHAT and CDR2 is FNYEAQ (reference sequence). The CDR3 length is 14 residues. The V and J genes are TRBV7-7 and TRBJ2-1; D might be TRBD2 (5 bases). Material for sequencing was blood, either unsorted or a sorted T cell fraction (not recorded which). The TCR was taken from a female donor with ankylosing spondylitis or in good health (not recorded which). DNA for the CDR3: TGTGCTAGCAGCTTAGTCGGCCGGGGCAATGAGCAGTTCTTC. Residues: CASSLVGRGNEQFF.